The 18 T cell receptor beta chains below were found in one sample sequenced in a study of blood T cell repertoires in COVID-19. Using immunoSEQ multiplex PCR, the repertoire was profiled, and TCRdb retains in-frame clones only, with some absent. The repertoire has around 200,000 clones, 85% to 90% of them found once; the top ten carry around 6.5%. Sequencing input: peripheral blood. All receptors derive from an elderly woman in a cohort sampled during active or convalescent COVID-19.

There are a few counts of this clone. The CDR3, as DNA: TGCGCCAGCAGCCAAGATACAGGGGGCCAGCAGTACTTC. This translates into CASSQDTGGQQYF. The chain uses TRBV4-3 and TRBJ2-7; 9 bases map to TRBD1. Germline lookup yields CDR1 LGHNA and CDR2 YSLEER. The CDR3 sequence is 13 residues long. The J segment lost 8 bases and the V segment lost 0 bases, leaving 2 bases of the junction unmatched.

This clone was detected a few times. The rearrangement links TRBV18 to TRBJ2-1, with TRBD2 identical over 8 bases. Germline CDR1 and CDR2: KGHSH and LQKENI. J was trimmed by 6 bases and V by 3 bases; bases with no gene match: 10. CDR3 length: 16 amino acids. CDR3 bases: TGTGCCAGCTCACCCGGGGATAGCGGGACCAGCAATGAGCAGTTCTTC. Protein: CASSPGDSGTSNEQFF.

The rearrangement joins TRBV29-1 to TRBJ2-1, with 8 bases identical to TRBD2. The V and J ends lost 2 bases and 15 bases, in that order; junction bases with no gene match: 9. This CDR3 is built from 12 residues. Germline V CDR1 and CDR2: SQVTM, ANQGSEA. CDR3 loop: CSVEFGREGRFF. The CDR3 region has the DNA TGCAGCGTTGAATTTGGACGGGAGGGTCGGTTCTTC.

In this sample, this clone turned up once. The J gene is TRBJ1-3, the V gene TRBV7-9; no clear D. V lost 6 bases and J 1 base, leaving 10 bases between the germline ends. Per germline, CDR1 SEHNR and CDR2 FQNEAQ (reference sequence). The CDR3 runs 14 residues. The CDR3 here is CASSVITSGNTIYF. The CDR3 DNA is TGTGCCAGCAGTGTAATAACTTCTGGAAACACCATATATTTT. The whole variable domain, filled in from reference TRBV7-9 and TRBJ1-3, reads DTGVSQNPRHKITKRGQNVTFRCDPISEHNRLYWYRQTLGQGPEFLTYFQNEAQLEKSRLLSDRFSAERPKGSFSTLEIQRTEQGDSAMYLCASSVITSGNTIYFGEGSWLTVV.

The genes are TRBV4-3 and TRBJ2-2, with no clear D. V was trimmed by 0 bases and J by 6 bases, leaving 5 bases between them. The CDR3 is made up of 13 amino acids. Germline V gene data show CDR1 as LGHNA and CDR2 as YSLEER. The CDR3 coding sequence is TGCGCCAGCAGCCAAGAACAGCCCGGGGAGCTGTTTTTT. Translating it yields CASSQEQPGELFF.

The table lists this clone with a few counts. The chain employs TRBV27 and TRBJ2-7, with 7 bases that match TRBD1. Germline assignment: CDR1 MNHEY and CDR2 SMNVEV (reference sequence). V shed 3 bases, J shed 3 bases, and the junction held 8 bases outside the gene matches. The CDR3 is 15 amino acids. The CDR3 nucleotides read TGTGCCAGCAGTTTCAAACAGGGGCCCTACTACGAGCAGTACGTC. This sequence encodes CASSFKQGPYYEQYV.

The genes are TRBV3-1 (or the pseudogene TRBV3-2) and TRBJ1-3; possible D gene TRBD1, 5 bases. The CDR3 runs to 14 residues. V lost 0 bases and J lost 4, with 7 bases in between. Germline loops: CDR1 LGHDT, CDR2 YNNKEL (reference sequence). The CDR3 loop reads CASSQEPGGNTIYF. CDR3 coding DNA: TGTGCCAGCAGCCAAGAGCCAGGGGGAAACACCATATATTTT.

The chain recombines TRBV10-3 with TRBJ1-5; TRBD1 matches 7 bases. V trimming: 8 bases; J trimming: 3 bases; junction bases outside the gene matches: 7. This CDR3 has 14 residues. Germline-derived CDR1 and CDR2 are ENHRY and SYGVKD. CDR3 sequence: CAIQETGTNQPQHF. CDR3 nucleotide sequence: TGTGCCATCCAGGAGACAGGGACCAATCAGCCCCAGCATTTT.

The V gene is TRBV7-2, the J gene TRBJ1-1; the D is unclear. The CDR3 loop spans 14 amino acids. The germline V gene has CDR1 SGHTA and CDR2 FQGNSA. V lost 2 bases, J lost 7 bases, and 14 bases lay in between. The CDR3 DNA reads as TGTGCCAGCAGCTTAAACGGGAGAGGTAGTGAAGCTTTCTTT. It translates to CASSLNGRGSEAFF. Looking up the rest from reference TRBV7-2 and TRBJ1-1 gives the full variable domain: GAGVSQSPSNKVTEKGKDVELRCDPISGHTALYWYRQSLGQGLEFLIYFQGNSAPDKSGLPSDRFSAERTGGSVSTLTIQRTQQEDSAVYLCASSLNGRGSEAFFGQGTRLTVV.

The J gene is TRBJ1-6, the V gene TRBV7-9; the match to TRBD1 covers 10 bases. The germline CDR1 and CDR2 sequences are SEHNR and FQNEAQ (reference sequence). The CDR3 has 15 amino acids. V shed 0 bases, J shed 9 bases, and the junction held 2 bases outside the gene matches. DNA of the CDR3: TGTGCCAGCAGCTTAGCGAGGGACAGGGGTTCACCCCTCCACTTT. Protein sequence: CASSLARDRGSPLHF.

CDR3 in amino acids: CASSLDRGNEQFF. The CDR3 DNA reads as TGTGCCAGCAGTTTAGACAGGGGCAATGAGCAGTTCTTC. The V gene is TRBV27, the J gene TRBJ2-1, with TRBD1 identical over 8 bases. This CDR3 contains 13 residues. Germline CDR1 and CDR2: MNHEY and SMNVEV (reference sequence). The trim removed 2 bases at V and 6 bases at J, leaving 0 bases unmatched.

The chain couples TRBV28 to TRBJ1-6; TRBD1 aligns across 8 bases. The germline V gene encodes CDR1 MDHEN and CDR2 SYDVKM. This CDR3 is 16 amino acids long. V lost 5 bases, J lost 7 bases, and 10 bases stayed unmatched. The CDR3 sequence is CASSAPTGVGNSPLHF. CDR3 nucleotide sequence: TGTGCCAGCAGTGCGCCGACAGGGGTGGGGAATTCACCCCTCCACTTT.

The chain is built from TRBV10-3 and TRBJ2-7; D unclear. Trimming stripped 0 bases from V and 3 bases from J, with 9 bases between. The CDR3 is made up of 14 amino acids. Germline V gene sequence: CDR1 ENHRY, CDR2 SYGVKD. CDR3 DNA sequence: TGTGCCATCAGTGAGTCGACCGGCGGCTACGAGCAGTACGTC. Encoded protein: CAISESTGGYEQYV.

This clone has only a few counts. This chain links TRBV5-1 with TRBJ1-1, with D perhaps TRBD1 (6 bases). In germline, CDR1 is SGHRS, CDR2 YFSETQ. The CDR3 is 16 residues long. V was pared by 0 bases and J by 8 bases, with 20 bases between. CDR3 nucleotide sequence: TGCGCCAGCAGCTTGGCCGGGTCTTCAGGGGACCTGGAAGCTTTCTTT. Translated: CASSLAGSSGDLEAFF.

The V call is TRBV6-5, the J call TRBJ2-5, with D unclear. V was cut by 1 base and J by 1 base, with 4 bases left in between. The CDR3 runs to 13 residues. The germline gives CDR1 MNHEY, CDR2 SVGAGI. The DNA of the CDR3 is TGTGCCAGCAGTTACTATCTCCAAGAGACCCAGTACTTC. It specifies CASSYYLQETQYF.

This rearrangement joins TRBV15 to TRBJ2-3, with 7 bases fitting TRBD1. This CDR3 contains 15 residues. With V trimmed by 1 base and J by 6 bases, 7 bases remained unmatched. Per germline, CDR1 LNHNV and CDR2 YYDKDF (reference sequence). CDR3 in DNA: TGTGCCACCAGCAGAGTTAAGGGGGCTTGGGATACGCAGTATTTT. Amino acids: CATSRVKGAWDTQYF.

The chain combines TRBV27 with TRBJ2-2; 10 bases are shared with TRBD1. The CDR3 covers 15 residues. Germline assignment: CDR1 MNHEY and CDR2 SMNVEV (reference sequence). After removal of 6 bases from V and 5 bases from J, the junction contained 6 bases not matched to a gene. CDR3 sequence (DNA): TGTGCCAGCAGAGGGACAGGGGTATGGACCGGGGAGCTGTTTTTT. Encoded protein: CASRGTGVWTGELFF.

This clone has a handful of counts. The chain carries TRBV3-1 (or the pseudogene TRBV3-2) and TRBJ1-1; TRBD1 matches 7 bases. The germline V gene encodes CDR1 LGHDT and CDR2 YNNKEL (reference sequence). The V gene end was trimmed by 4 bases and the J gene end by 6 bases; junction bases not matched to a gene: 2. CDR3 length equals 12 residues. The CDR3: CASSRQGAEAFF. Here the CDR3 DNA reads TGTGCCAGCAGCCGACAGGGAGCTGAAGCTTTCTTT.